This T cell receptor (beta chain) derives from a study of blood T cell repertoires in COVID-19. Across the study: Samples of COVID-19 (acute and convalescent) were obtained from the United States, Italy and Spain. T cells, B-cell-depleted T cells, or PBMCs provided the cDNA or gDNA that served as material.

Trimming cost V 6 bases and J 0 bases, with 18 bases left between them. Germline CDR1 is MDHEN and CDR2 is SYDVKM. This CDR3 is 17 amino acids long. In the authors' methods: Cell counts per sample came from amplifying reference gene primers. Produced via immunoSEQ multiplex PCR; TCRdb's table is partial and in-frame only. That table is the source of V, J and clone size, and D and trimming were worked out from the DNA. The sample lists 200,000 or so clones, 80% to 90% occurring once. The clonotype comes from a man aged 55 to 69 with acute or convalescent COVID-19. The chain combines TRBV28 with TRBJ2-1, with D maybe TRBD1 (7 bases). Sequenced sample: peripheral blood. The CDR3 nucleotides are TGTGCCAGCAGCCCTGTAGGGCGGGACAGCTCCTACAATGAGCAGTTCTTC. Translating it yields CASSPVGRDSSYNEQFF.